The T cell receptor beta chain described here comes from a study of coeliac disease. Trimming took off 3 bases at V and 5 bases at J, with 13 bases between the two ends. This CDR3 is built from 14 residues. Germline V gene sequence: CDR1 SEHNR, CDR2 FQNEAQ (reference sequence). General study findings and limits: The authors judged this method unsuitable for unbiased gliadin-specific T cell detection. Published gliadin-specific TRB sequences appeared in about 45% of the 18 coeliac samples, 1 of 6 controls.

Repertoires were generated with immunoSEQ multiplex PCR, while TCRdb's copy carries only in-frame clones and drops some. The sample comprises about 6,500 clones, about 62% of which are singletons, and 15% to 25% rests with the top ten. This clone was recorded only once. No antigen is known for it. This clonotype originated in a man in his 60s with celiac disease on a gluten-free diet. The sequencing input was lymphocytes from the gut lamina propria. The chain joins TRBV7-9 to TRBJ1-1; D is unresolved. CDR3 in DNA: TGTGCCAGCAGCTTGGTGGAGGAGACAACTGAAGCTTTCTTT. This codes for CASSLVEETTEAFF.